These 11 T cell receptor beta chains were all obtained from the same sample, sequenced in a study of human thymus T cells. Thymus tissue for the work was resected from patients undergoing corrective heart surgery. Libraries were prepared by immunoSEQ multiplex PCR; TCRdb keeps only in-frame clonotypes and omits some of them. The table has around 70,000 clones, 85% to 95% seen once; the top ten hold under 0.04%. The source material was thymus tissue. The receptors here all came from a girl under three years old with a congenital heart defect but otherwise immunologically healthy.

The chain couples TRBV10-1 to TRBJ2-2, with a tentative D call TRBD1 (5 bases). The length of the CDR3 is 16 residues. Germline CDR1 reads WNHNN; CDR2 reads SYGVQD (reference sequence). Trimming pared 9 bases from V and 2 bases from J, leaving 19 bases between. The CDR3 nucleotides are TGCGCCAGGGGGCCTTCGGGTATAGGTAACACCGGGGAGCTGTTTTTT. It codes for CARGPSGIGNTGELFF.

CDR3 sequence reads: CASSRRMDPNTGELFF. In DNA, the CDR3 is TGTGCCAGTAGTAGACGGATGGATCCGAACACCGGGGAGCTGTTTTTT. The chain combines TRBV19 with TRBJ2-2; D gene uncertain. The CDR3 is 16 residues long. Germline V CDR1 and CDR2: LNHDA, SQIVND (reference sequence). V was pared by 4 bases and J by 0 bases, with 12 bases between.

The chain joins TRBV21-1 to TRBJ1-4; the table's D call, TRBD1, was not checked against the DNA. TRBV21-1 is classified as a pseudogene. The CDR3 runs to 18 residues. CDR3 sequence (DNA): TGTGCCAGCAGCAAAGCGCTTCTTGGGACAGTTGATAATGAAAAACTGTTTTTT. It specifies CASSKALLGTVDNEKLFF.

The gene calls are TRBV27 and TRBJ2-2; TRBD1 aligns across 8 bases. CDR1 MNHEY and CDR2 SMNVEV come from the germline V gene (reference sequence). V was pared by 8 bases and J by 4 bases, with 3 bases of the junction left unmatched. The CDR3 sequence is 13 residues long. Written as DNA, the CDR3 is TGTGCCAGCCGGACAGGGACCACCGGGGAGCTGTTTTTT. Translating gives CASRTGTTGELFF.

The chain has TRBV7-9 and TRBJ2-5; 7 nucleotides agree with TRBD2. The CDR3 has 14 residues. The J segment lost 2 bases and the V segment lost 1 base, leaving 1 base of the junction unmatched. Germline loops: CDR1 SEHNR, CDR2 FQNEAQ (reference sequence). The CDR3 region is CASSLGTRQETQYF. CDR3 nucleotides: TGTGCCAGCAGCTTAGGGACTAGACAAGAGACCCAGTACTTC.

The chain uses TRBV2 and TRBJ2-3; a possible D gene is TRBD2 (6 bases). The CDR3 extends over 12 amino acids. The germline gives CDR1 SNHLY, CDR2 FYNNEI. The ends were cut back, 8 bases at V and 7 bases at J, with 13 bases in the middle. CDR3 loop: CASWTTTYTQYF. In DNA form, the CDR3 reads TGTGCCAGCTGGACTACAACCTATACGCAGTATTTT.

This clone occurred once. The V and J genes are TRBV4-2 and TRBJ2-2; D is uncertain. Germline CDR1 and CDR2: LGHNA and YNFKEQ. Trimming removed 4 bases from V and 1 base from J, with 10 bases in between. There are 15 residues in the CDR3. The CDR3 nucleotides are TGTGCCAGCAGCCCGCCCCAGGAGAACACCGGGGAGCTGTTTTTT. Its protein is CASSPPQENTGELFF.

The chain recombines TRBV7-2 with TRBJ2-5, with 9 bases lining up with TRBD1. Germline loops: CDR1 SGHTA, CDR2 FQGNSA. V lost 2 bases to trimming and J lost 2 bases; unmatched junction nucleotides: 12. This CDR3 contains 18 residues. The CDR3 coding sequence is TGTGCCAGCAGCTTACCTATAAAAACAGGGGGCAGGCAAGAGACCCAGTACTTC. Its translation: CASSLPIKTGGRQETQYF.

The J gene is TRBJ1-1, the V gene TRBV7-8; the match to TRBD1 covers 9 bases. Trimming removed 5 bases from V and 6 bases from J; junction bases left unmatched: 13. This CDR3 spans 16 amino acids. Germline V gene lookup returns CDR1 SGHVS and CDR2 FQNEAQ. The CDR3 reads CASSPSGTGSLAEAFF. The CDR3 region has the DNA TGTGCCAGCAGCCCGTCCGGGACAGGGAGTTTAGCTGAAGCTTTCTTT.

The genes are TRBV11-2 and TRBJ2-1, with 8 bases matching TRBD2. The CDR3 is made up of 16 amino acids. V gave up 0 bases and J gave up 6 bases; unmatched junction bases: 7. Per germline, CDR1 SGHAT and CDR2 FQNNGV. CDR3 region: CASSLEGLEFSNEQFF. The CDR3 DNA reads TGTGCCAGCAGCTTAGAGGGACTAGAATTCTCCAATGAGCAGTTCTTC.

The V gene is TRBV18, the J gene TRBJ2-3, with a possible D match to TRBD2 (7 bases). V was trimmed by 2 bases and J by 1 base, leaving 13 bases between them. Germline V gene lookup returns CDR1 KGHSH and CDR2 LQKENI. The CDR3 contains 16 residues. CDR3 residues: CASSPVGGGRTDTQYF. The CDR3 bases are TGTGCCAGCTCACCAGTTGGGGGGGGGCGCACAGATACGCAGTATTTT. Full variable domain (remainder filled in from reference TRBV18 and TRBJ2-3): NAGVMQNPRHLVRRRGQEARLRCSPMKGHSHVYWYRQLPEEGLKFMVYLQKENIIDESGMPKERFSAEFPKEGPSILRIQQVVRGDSAAYFCASSPVGGGRTDTQYFGPGTRLTVL.